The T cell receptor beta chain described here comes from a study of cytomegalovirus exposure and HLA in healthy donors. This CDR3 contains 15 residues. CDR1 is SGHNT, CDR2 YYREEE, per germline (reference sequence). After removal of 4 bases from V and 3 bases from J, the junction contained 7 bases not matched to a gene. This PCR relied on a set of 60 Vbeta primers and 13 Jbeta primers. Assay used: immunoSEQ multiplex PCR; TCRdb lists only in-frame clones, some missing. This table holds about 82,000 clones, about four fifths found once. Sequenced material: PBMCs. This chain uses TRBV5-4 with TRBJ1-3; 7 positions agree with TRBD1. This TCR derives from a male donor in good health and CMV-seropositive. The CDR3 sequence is CASSTLTGNGNTIYF. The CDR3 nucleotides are TGTGCCAGCAGCACCCTGACAGGGAATGGAAACACCATATATTTT.